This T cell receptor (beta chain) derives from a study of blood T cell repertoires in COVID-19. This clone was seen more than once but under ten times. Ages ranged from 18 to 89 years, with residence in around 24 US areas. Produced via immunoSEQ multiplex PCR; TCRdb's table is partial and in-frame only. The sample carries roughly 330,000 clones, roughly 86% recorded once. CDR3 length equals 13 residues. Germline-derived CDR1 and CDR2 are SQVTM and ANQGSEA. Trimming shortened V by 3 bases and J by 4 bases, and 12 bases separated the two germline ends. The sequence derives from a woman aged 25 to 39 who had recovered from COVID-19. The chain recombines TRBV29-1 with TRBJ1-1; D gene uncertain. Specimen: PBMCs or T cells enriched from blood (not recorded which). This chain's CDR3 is CSVEDAGSTEAFF. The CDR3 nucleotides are TGCAGCGTTGAGGACGCGGGGAGCACTGAAGCTTTCTTT. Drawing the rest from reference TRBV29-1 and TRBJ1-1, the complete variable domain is SAVISQKPSRDICQRGTSLTIQCQVDSQVTMMFWYRQQPGQSLTLIATANQGSEATYESGFVIDKFPISRPNLTFSTLTVSNMSPEDSSIYLCSVEDAGSTEAFFGQGTRLTVV.